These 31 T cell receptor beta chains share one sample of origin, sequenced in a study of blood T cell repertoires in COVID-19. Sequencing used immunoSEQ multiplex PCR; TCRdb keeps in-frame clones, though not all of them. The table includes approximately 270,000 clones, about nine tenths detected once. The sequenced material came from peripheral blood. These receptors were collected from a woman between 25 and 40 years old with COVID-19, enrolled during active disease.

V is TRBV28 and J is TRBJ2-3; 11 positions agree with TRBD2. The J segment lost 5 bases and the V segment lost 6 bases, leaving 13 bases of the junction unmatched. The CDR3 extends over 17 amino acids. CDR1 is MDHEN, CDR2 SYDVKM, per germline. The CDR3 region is CASSRPLAGGQIDTQYF. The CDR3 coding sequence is TGTGCCAGCAGCCGCCCTTTAGCGGGGGGGCAAATAGATACGCAGTATTTT.

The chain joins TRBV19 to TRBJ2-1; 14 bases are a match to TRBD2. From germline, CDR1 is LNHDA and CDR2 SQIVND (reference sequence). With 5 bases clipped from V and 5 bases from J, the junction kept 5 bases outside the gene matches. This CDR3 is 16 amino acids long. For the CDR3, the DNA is TGTGCCAGTAGTCAGACTAGCGGGAGGGCTCACAATGAGCAGTTCTTC. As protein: CASSQTSGRAHNEQFF.

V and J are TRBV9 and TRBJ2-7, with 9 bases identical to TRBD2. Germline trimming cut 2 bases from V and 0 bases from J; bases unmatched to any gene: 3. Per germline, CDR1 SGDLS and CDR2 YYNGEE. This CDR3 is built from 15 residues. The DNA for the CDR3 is TGTGCCAGCAGCGTTGCGGGGGGGAGCTCCTACGAGCAGTACTTC. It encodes CASSVAGGSSYEQYF.

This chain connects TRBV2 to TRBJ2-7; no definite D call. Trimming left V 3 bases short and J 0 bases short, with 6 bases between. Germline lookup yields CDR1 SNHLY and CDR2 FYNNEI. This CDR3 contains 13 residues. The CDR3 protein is CASSDRLSYEQYF. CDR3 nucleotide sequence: TGTGCCAGCAGTGACAGGCTCTCCTACGAGCAGTACTTC.

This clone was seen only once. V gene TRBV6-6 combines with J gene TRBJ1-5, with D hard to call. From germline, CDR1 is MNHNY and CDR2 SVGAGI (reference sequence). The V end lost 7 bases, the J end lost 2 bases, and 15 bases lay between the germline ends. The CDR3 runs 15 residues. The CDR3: CASNREVYGNQPQHF. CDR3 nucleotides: TGTGCCAGCAATCGGGAGGTTTATGGCAATCAGCCCCAGCATTTT.

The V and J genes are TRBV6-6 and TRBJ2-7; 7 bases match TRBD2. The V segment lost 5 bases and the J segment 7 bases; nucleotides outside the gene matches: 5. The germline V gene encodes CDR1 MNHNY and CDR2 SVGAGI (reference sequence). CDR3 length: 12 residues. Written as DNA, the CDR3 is TGTGCCAGCAGTCCTCCCGGGAGGGAGCAGTACGTC. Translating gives CASSPPGREQYV.

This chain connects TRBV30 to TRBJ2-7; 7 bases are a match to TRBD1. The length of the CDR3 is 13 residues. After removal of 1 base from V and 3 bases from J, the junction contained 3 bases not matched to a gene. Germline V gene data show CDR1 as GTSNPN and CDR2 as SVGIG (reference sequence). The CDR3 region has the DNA TGTGCCTGGAGTGGGGACAGAAACTACGAGCAGTACGTC. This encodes CAWSGDRNYEQYV.

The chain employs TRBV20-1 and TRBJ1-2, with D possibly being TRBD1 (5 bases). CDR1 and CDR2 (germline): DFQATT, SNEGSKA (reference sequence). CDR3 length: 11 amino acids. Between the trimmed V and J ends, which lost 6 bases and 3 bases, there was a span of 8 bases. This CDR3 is CSAQQDYGYTF. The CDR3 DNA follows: TGCAGTGCGCAACAGGACTATGGCTACACCTTC.

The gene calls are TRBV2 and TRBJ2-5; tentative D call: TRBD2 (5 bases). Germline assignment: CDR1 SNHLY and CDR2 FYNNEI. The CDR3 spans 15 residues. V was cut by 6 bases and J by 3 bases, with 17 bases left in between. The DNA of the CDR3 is TGTGCCAGCAGACTAGGGAACGGCTTGAAAGAGACCCAGTACTTC. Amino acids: CASRLGNGLKETQYF.

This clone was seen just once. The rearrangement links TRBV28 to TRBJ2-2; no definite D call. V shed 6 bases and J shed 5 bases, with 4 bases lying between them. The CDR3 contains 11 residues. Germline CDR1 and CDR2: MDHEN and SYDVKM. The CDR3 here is CASSGTGELFF. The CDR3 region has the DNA TGTGCCAGCAGCGGGACCGGGGAGCTGTTTTTT.

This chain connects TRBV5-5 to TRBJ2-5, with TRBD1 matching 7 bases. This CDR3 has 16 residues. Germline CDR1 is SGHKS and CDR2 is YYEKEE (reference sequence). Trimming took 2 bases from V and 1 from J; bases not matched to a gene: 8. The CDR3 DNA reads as TGTGCCAGCAGCTTACACCAGGGGGAACTCCAAGAGACCCAGTACTTC. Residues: CASSLHQGELQETQYF.

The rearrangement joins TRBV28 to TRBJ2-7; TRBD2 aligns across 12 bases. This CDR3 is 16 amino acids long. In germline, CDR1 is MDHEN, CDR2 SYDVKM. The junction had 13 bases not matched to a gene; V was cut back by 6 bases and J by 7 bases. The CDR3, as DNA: TGTGCCAGCAGGCCGGGGGGGTGGACTAGCGGGGTTGAGCAGTACTTC. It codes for CASRPGGWTSGVEQYF.

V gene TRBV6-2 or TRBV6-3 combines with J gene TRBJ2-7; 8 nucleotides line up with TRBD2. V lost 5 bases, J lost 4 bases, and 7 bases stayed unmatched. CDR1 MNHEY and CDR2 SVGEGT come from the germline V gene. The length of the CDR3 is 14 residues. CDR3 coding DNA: TGTGCCAGCAGTCGGGGACTAGTTTGGTACGAGCAGTACTTC. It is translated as CASSRGLVWYEQYF.

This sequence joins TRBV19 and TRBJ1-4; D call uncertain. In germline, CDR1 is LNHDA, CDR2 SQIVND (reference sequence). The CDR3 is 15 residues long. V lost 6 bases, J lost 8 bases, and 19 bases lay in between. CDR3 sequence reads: CASRGGPGLTEKLFF. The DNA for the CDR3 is TGTGCCAGTAGGGGTGGGCCAGGACTAACCGAAAAACTGTTTTTT.

The CDR3 coding sequence is TGCGCCAGCAGCTTGACACAGGGTTGGCCTGGCGGGGAGCTGTTTTTT. It encodes CASSLTQGWPGGELFF. The rearrangement joins TRBV5-1 to TRBJ2-2, with D possibly being TRBD1 (6 bases). Trimming left V 1 base short and J 7 bases short, with 17 bases between. The CDR3 runs to 16 residues. Germline loops: CDR1 SGHRS, CDR2 YFSETQ.

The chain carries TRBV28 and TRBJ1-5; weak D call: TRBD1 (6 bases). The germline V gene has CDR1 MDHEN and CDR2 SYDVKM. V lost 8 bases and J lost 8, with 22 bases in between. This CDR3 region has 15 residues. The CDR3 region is CASCDGGQPFEPQHF. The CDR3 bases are TGTGCCAGCTGTGACGGGGGGCAGCCCTTCGAGCCCCAGCATTTT.

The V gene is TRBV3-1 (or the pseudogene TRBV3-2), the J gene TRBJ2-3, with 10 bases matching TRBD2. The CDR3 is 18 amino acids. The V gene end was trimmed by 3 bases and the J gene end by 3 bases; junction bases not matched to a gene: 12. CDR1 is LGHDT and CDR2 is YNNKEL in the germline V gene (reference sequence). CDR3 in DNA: TGTGCCAGCAGCCACCGCCTGAGACTAGCGGGTTTAACAGATACGCAGTATTTT. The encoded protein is CASSHRLRLAGLTDTQYF.

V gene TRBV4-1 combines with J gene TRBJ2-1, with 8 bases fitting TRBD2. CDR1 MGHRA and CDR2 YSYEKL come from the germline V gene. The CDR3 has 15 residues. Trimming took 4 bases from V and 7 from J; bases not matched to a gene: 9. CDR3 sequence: CASSPSGRGRNEQFF. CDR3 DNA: TGCGCCAGCAGCCCAAGCGGGAGAGGCCGGAATGAGCAGTTCTTC.

The CDR3 nucleotides read TGCGCCAGCAGCTTGATGGGTCCTAGCTTCGGGTGTTTTTTT. It specifies CASSLMGPSFGCFF. V gene TRBV5-1 combines with J gene TRBJ1-4; D uncertain. Germline V CDR1 and CDR2: SGHRS, YFSETQ. The CDR3 is 14 residues long. V lost 1 base to trimming and J lost 17 bases, with 21 bases between them.

The CDR3 bases are TGTGCCAGCTCACCACCGGCGGTGGAGGCCCAGTACTTC. This translates into CASSPPAVEAQYF. The V call is TRBV18, the J call TRBJ2-5; tentatively, D is TRBD2 (5 bases). CDR3 length: 13 amino acids. V lost 0 bases to trimming and J lost 9 bases, with 11 bases between them. Germline V gives CDR1 KGHSH, CDR2 LQKENI.

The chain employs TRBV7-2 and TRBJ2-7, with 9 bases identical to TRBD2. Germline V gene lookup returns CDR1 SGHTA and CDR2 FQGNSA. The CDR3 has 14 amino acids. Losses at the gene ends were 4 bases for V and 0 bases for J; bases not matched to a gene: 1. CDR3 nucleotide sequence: TGTGCCAGCAGCTCGACTAGCGGCTCCTACGAGCAGTACGTC. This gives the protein CASSSTSGSYEQYV.

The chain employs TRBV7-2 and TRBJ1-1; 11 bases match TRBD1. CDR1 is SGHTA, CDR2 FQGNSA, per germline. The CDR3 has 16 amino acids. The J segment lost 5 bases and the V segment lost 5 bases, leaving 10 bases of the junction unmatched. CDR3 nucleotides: TGTGCCAGCAGCCCGGGACAGGGGGGCCGAAGGACTGAAGCTTTCTTT. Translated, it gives CASSPGQGGRRTEAFF. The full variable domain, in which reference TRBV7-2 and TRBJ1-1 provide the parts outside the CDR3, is GAGVSQSPSNKVTEKGKDVELRCDPISGHTALYWYRQSLGQGLEFLIYFQGNSAPDKSGLPSDRFSAERTGGSVSTLTIQRTQQEDSAVYLCASSPGQGGRRTEAFFGQGTRLTVV.

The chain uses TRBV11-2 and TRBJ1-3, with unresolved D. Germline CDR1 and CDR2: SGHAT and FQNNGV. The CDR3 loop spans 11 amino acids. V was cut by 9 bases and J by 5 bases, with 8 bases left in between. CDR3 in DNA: TGTGCCAGTACAATTAGAAACACCATATATTTT. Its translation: CASTIRNTIYF. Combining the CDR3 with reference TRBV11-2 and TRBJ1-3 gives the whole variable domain EAGVAQSPRYKIIEKRQSVAFWCNPISGHATLYWYQQILGQGPKLLIQFQNNGVVDDSQLPKDRFSAERLKGVDSTLKIQPAKLEDSAVYLCASTIRNTIYFGEGSWLTVV.

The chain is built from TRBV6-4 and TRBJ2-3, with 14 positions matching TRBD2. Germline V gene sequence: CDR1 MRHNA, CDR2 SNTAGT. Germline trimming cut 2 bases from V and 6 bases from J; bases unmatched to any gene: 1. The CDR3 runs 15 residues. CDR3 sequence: CASSDGTSGSDTQYF. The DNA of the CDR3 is TGTGCCAGCAGTGACGGGACTAGCGGGAGCGATACGCAGTATTTT.

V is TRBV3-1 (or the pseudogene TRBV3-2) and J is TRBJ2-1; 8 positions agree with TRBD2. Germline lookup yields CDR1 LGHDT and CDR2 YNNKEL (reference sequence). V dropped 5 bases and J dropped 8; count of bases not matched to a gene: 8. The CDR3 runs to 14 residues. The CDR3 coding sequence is TGTGCCAGCAGCTTGGGAGCGGGAGCCCATGAGCAGTTCTTC. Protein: CASSLGAGAHEQFF.

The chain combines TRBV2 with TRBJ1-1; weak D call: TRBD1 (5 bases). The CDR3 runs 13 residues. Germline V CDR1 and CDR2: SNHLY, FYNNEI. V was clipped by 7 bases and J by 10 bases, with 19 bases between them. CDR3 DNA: TGTGCCAGCATGGGTAGATCCCCGCAGGGAGCTTTCTTT. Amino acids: CASMGRSPQGAFF.

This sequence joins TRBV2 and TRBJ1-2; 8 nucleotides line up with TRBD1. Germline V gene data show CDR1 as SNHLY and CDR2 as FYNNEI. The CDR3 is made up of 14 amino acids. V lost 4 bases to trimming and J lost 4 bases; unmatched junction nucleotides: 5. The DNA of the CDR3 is TGTGCCAGCAGTGGGGACAGGACCCCCTATGGCTACACCTTC. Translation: CASSGDRTPYGYTF.

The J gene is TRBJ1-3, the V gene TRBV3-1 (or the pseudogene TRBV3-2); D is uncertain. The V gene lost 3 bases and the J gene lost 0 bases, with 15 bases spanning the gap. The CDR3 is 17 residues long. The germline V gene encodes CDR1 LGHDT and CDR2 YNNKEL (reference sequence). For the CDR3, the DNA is TGTGCCAGCAGCCACTTACGAGGGCCTCGCTCTGGAAACACCATATATTTT. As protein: CASSHLRGPRSGNTIYF.

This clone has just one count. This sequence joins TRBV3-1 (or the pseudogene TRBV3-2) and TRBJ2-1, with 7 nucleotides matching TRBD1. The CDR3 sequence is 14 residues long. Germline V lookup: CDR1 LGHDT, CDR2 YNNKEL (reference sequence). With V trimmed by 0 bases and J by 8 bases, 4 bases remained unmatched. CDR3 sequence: CASSQDQGGHEQFF. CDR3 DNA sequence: TGTGCCAGCAGCCAAGATCAAGGGGGCCATGAGCAGTTCTTC.

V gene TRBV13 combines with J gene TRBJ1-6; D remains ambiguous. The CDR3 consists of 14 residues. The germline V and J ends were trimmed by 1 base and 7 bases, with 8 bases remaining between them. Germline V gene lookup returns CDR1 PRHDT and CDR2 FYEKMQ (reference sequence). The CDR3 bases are TGTGCCAGCAGCTTAGACCGGTCGAATTCACCCCTCCACTTT. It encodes CASSLDRSNSPLHF.

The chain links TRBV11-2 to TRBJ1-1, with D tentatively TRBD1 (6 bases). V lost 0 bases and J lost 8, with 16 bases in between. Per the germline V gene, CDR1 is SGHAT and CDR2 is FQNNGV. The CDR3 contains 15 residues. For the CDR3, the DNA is TGTGCCAGCAGCTTAGATAGGGGGGGCAACGTAGAAGCTTTCTTT. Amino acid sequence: CASSLDRGGNVEAFF.